The rows below give T cell receptor beta chains drawn from one sample of a study of cytomegalovirus exposure and HLA in healthy donors. This table comes from immunoSEQ multiplex PCR, and its TCRdb copy is limited to in-frame clones, with some not included. The data contain 200,000 to 250,000 clones, around 79% of them singletons. The sample comprised PBMCs. Every receptor here comes from a girl aged 2 to 9 in good health and CMV-seronegative. CDR3s include the opening cysteine and the closing phenylalanine or tryptophan. D genes are given only for firm matches. Expanded clones are given a class, and other clones once, few, many or no size at all.

DNA	CDR3	size	V	J	D
TGTGCCAGCAGCTTTCAAGGGGTCTACGAGCAGTACTTC	CASSFQGVYEQYF	NA	TRBV7-9	TRBJ2-7	NA
TGTGCCAGCAGGTCAAGGGCGGGCTCCTACGAGCAGTACTTC	CASRSRAGSYEQYF	NA	TRBV6-1	TRBJ2-7	NA
TGTGCCAGCAGGGGGGGACAGGGGACCGGGGAGCTGTTTTTT	CASRGGQGTGELFF	NA	TRBV2	TRBJ2-2	TRBD1
TGTGCCAGCAGCCCAGGTCGAAGATCCTATAATTCACCCCTCCACTTT	CASSPGRRSYNSPLHF	NA	TRBV7-6	TRBJ1-6	NA
TGTGCCAGCAGTCCTGCGGACACTGGCTACACCTTC	CASSPADTGYTF	NA	TRBV28	TRBJ1-2	NA
TGTGCCAGCAGCCCAGACAGCTCCTATAATTCACCCCTCCACTTT	CASSPDSSYNSPLHF	NA	TRBV7-9	TRBJ1-6	NA
TGTGCCAGCAGTGTGGGGCAGGGTTCAGTCGAGCAGTACTTC	CASSVGQGSVEQYF	NA	TRBV6-1	TRBJ2-7	NA
TGTGCCACCAGCTCGCGTCAGGGGAATGAGCAGTTCTTC	CATSSRQGNEQFF	few	TRBV15	TRBJ2-1	NA
TGTGCCAGCAGCTTAGTAGCCGGGGAGCTGTTTTTT	CASSLVAGELFF	NA	TRBV11-3	TRBJ2-2	NA
TGTGCCAGCAGTGAATATCCCCCTGGGACAGGGGGCACTGAAGCCTTCTTT	CASSEYPPGTGGTEAFF	NA	TRBV25-1	TRBJ1-1	TRBD1
TGCGCCAGCAGCTTGATCTATACTAGCGGGAGAAATGAGCAGTTCTTC	CASSLIYTSGRNEQFF	NA	TRBV5-1	TRBJ2-1	TRBD2
TGTGCCAGCAGTGACTCCCCACTAGCGGGAGGCACAGATACGCAGTATTTT	CASSDSPLAGGTDTQYF	NA	TRBV6-4	TRBJ2-3	TRBD2
TGCGCCAGCAGCTTGGAATTGACTAGCGGGTACAATGAGCAGTTCTTC	CASSLELTSGYNEQFF	NA	TRBV5-1	TRBJ2-1	TRBD2
TGTGCCAGCAGCTTAGTGGTCGGGAACAATTACGAGCAGTACTTC	CASSLVVGNNYEQYF	NA	TRBV11-2	TRBJ2-7	NA
TGTGCCACCAGCAGCGGGAGGCCGCCCCCGAACTTC	CATSSGRPPPNF	NA	TRBV15	TRBJ2-7	TRBD2
TGTGCCAGCAGTTCCCTTAAGGACAGGGGGAAGACTGAAGCTTTCTTT	CASSSLKDRGKTEAFF	once	TRBV6-7	TRBJ1-1	TRBD1
TGCAGCGTGGTACAGGGCTCCACCACAGATACGCAGTATTTT	CSVVQGSTTDTQYF	once	TRBV29-1	TRBJ2-3	NA
TGTGCCAGCAGTTTAGGGGGGATTGGCGACTATGGCTACACCTTC	CASSLGGIGDYGYTF	NA	TRBV27	TRBJ1-2	NA
TGTGCCAGCACCGCACTACAGGGAGGGAATTCACCCCTCCACTTT	CASTALQGGNSPLHF	NA	TRBV27	TRBJ1-6	NA
TGTGCCAGCAGTCTCTCAGCCGGGAGCTACAATGAGCAGTTCTTC	CASSLSAGSYNEQFF	NA	TRBV6-5	TRBJ2-1	NA
TGTGCCAGCTCACTGGACAGGGGGCGAACCGGGGAGCTGTTTTTT	CASSLDRGRTGELFF	NA	TRBV18	TRBJ2-2	TRBD1
TGTGCCAGCAGTGCCGGGACACCTGGAAACACCATATATTTT	CASSAGTPGNTIYF	NA	TRBV2	TRBJ1-3	NA
TGTGCCAGCAGCTTCCAGGCCGGCTACACCTTC	CASSFQAGYTF	NA	TRBV7-9	TRBJ1-2	NA
TGTGCCAGCAGCGACTGGGGACACATGAACACTGAAGCTTTCTTT	CASSDWGHMNTEAFF	few	TRBV5-4	TRBJ1-1	NA
TGTGCCAGCGACGGACTAGCGGGAACCTACAATGAGCAGTTCTTC	CASDGLAGTYNEQFF	NA	TRBV7-9	TRBJ2-1	TRBD2
TGTGCCAGTACCCCCATGGGGGGACCCAGGGCCGGGGAGCTGTTTTTT	CASTPMGGPRAGELFF	NA	TRBV19	TRBJ2-2	NA
TGCAGTGCTAGGACAGTTGGAACGCAGTATTTT	CSARTVGTQYF	NA	TRBV20-1	TRBJ2-3	NA
TGTGCCAGCAGGCCCCCGTCGGGCGGGGGGGCCTCAGAGACCCAGTACTTC	CASRPPSGGGASETQYF	NA	TRBV2	TRBJ2-5	TRBD2
TGTGCCAGCTCACAGGGACAGTTTCCTTCGCCCCTCCACTTT	CASSQGQFPSPLHF	NA	TRBV18	TRBJ1-6	TRBD1
TGTGCCAGCAGCTTAGGCCTCCCCACAGGGACAGATACGCAGTATTTT	CASSLGLPTGTDTQYF	NA	TRBV11-2	TRBJ2-3	NA
TGTGCCAGCAGTTACGATTCGAGACTAATGGGGTATGGCTACACCTTC	CASSYDSRLMGYGYTF	NA	TRBV6-5	TRBJ1-2	NA
TGTGCCAGCAGCTTGGCCAATCAGGGGTTTGGCTACACCTTC	CASSLANQGFGYTF	NA	TRBV5-6	TRBJ1-2	NA
TGTGCCAGCAGCTTGGCCGGGGGATTAGCTGAAGCTTTCTTT	CASSLAGGLAEAFF	NA	TRBV5-5	TRBJ1-1	NA
TGTGCCAGCAGTTTAGTAGGGGGCGTAGAGACCCAGTACTTC	CASSLVGGVETQYF	NA	TRBV5-4	TRBJ2-5	TRBD1
TGTGCCAGCAGCTACACAACAGGGCCCTACGAGCAGTACTTC	CASSYTTGPYEQYF	NA	TRBV7-2	TRBJ2-7	NA
TGCGCCAGCAGCCCGGACAGGGATAATCAGCCCCAGCATTTT	CASSPDRDNQPQHF	NA	TRBV4-1	TRBJ1-5	TRBD1
TGTGCCAGCAGCTTCACTAGCGGGGGCCAACAGTACTTC	CASSFTSGGQQYF	NA	TRBV5-6	TRBJ2-7	TRBD2
TGTGCCAGCACCGCCGGGGGGCCCCCATACAATGAGCAGTTCTTC	CASTAGGPPYNEQFF	NA	TRBV2	TRBJ2-1	NA
TGTGCCAGCAGTGGAGGTGCGGGGGGTGAGCAGTTCTTC	CASSGGAGGEQFF	NA	TRBV2	TRBJ2-1	TRBD2
TGTGCCACCAGCAGAGGGACAAATCAGCCCCAGCATTTT	CATSRGTNQPQHF	NA	TRBV15	TRBJ1-5	NA
TGCGCCAGCAGTGAGTCGGGACAGGGGGTGGATACGCAGTATTTT	CASSESGQGVDTQYF	NA	TRBV10-1	TRBJ2-3	TRBD1
TGTGCCAGTAGTGCAACGGGGTCCGGGGAGCTGTTTTTT	CASSATGSGELFF	NA	TRBV19	TRBJ2-2	NA
TGTGCCACCGGACAGGGGGCGCGGGTTAGGGACACCGGGGAGCTGTTTTTT	CATGQGARVRDTGELFF	NA	TRBV15	TRBJ2-2	TRBD1
TGTGCCAGTAGTATAGATCAGAGGGGCACAGATACGCAGTATTTT	CASSIDQRGTDTQYF	NA	TRBV19	TRBJ2-3	NA
TGCGCCAGCAGTTCCGGGACAGAGGGCGAGCAGTACTTC	CASSSGTEGEQYF	NA	TRBV5-1	TRBJ2-7	TRBD1
TGTGCCAGCAGCACGGGACAGGGATACACTGAAGCTTTCTTT	CASSTGQGYTEAFF	few	TRBV7-3	TRBJ1-1	TRBD1
TGTGCCACCAGCAGACAGGGTAAAGAGACCCAGTACTTC	CATSRQGKETQYF	NA	TRBV15	TRBJ2-5	NA
TGTGCCAGCAGCGTAGATGTCGGGACAGGGGTAGATACGCAGTATTTT	CASSVDVGTGVDTQYF	NA	TRBV9	TRBJ2-3	TRBD1
TGTGCCAGCAGCGCTGGGACTTATACGCAGTATTTT	CASSAGTYTQYF	few	TRBV6-1	TRBJ2-3	NA
TGTGCCAGCAGCGGCTCGAGGGGACAGGGGGCGGACGGGTATGGCTACACCTTC	CASSGSRGQGADGYGYTF	NA	TRBV9	TRBJ1-2	TRBD1
TGTGCCAGCAGCCAATTGGTGGGCGGCTACACCTTC	CASSQLVGGYTF	NA	TRBV6-1	TRBJ1-2	NA
TGTGCCAGCAGAGCTATCCGGGACAGGGAAGAGACCCAGTACTTC	CASRAIRDREETQYF	NA	TRBV2	TRBJ2-5	TRBD1
TGTGCCAGCAGCTGGAGCGGGGGGAGGCAAGAGACCCAGTACTTC	CASSWSGGRQETQYF	NA	TRBV7-9	TRBJ2-5	TRBD2
TGTGCCAGCAGCCAGGATGACAGGGGATGGACTGAAGCTTTCTTT	CASSQDDRGWTEAFF	NA	TRBV14	TRBJ1-1	TRBD1
TGTGCCAGCAGCTCCCTAGGGCGGGCCGGCTCCTACAATGAGCAGTTCTTC	CASSSLGRAGSYNEQFF	NA	TRBV5-4	TRBJ2-1	NA
TGTGCCAGCAGCCAATACACATTAGACAGGGTGAAGCTTTTCTTT	CASSQYTLDRVKLFF	NA	TRBV5-6	TRBJ1-1	TRBD1
TGTGCCAGCAGCATGACCCCGACAGGCGTCAATCAGCCCCAGCATTTT	CASSMTPTGVNQPQHF	NA	TRBV21-1	TRBJ1-5	NA
TGTGCCAGCAGTCGACCCGTGGGGGGAGGGGGGGAGACCCAGTACTTC	CASSRPVGGGGETQYF	NA	TRBV6-6	TRBJ2-5	NA
TGTGCCAGCAGTGCTTCCGGTGGCCAGGCCCATCAGCCCCAGCATTTT	CASSASGGQAHQPQHF	NA	TRBV2	TRBJ1-5	NA